This paragraph covers one T cell receptor beta chain sequence. Its antigen is unknown. This sample stems from a study of shared clonotypes between healthy human individuals. Study summary: For every donor, three CD4 naive, three CD4 memory, two CD8 naive and one CD8 memory plates were used.

Study-wide findings and caveats: Non-shared clonotypes had lower generation probabilities than clonotypes shared by all four sorted-subset donors.

Under the authors' procedure: ImmunoSEQ yielded junction-only sequences lacking quality scores, so filtering differed. TCRdb keeps only in-frame clones here, not all; method: immunoSEQ multiplex PCR. V and J calls and clone size follow that table, whereas D and trimming were derived from the DNA. The sample gives 650,000 to 700,000 clones, less than 95% of which show up once; more than 30% is in the top ten. The sequence came from a man aged 18-30 years in good health. Some clones in this sample may be carry-over from other donors' samples. The specimen was memory CD8+ T cells from PBMCs. The subset here: CD45RO+ cells pooled with CCR7-negative TemRA cells.

CDR3 in amino acids: CASSQGGWAGEQFF. CDR3 DNA sequence: TGCGCCAGCAGCCAAGGAGGGTGGGCCGGGGAGCAGTTCTTC. The V gene is TRBV4-1, the J gene TRBJ2-1, with a possible D match to TRBD2 (5 bases). The CDR3 is made up of 14 amino acids. Germline values: CDR1 MGHRA, CDR2 YSYEKL. V lost 1 base to trimming and J lost 10 bases, with 14 bases between them.